One sample yielded the 21 T cell receptor beta chains listed below, sequenced in a study of shared clonotypes between healthy human individuals. Naive CD8 cells comprised CD45RO-negative, CCR7-positively selected cells, excluding terminally differentiated effector memory CD45RA+ cells. Method: immunoSEQ multiplex PCR; TCRdb's copy keeps in-frame clones and lacks some. The data hold over 2,000,000 clones, with just over 90% observed a single time. Sequencing used naive CD8+ T cells from PBMCs. Receptors originate from a man between 18 and 29 years old in good health. Some clones in this sample may be carry-over from other donors' samples.

This clone was seen just once. The CDR3: CASSLSGEGLAGKDTQYF. The DNA of the CDR3 is TGTGCCAGCAGTTTATCGGGGGAGGGACTAGCGGGAAAAGATACGCAGTATTTT. The chain couples TRBV27 to TRBJ2-3; TRBD2 matches at 13 bases. The ends lost 0 bases at V and 5 bases at J; junction bases unmatched: 8. CDR1 and CDR2 from the germline V gene are MNHEY and SMNVEV (reference sequence). The CDR3 has 18 residues.

This rearrangement joins TRBV27 to TRBJ2-3; D is unclear. This CDR3 has 16 amino acids. The V gene's germline CDR1 is MNHEY and CDR2 SMNVEV (reference sequence). Trimming removed 6 bases from V and 3 bases from J, with 19 bases in between. CDR3 sequence reads: CASSSRAALATDTQYF. DNA for the CDR3: TGTGCCAGCAGCAGTCGGGCGGCTCTCGCTACAGATACGCAGTATTTT.

Regarding this clone: The DNA is left out, because the CDR3 cannot be placed on it with certainty; the CDR3 is given as TCRdb lists it. The chain combines TRBV7-2 with TRBJ2-2; TRBD1, the table's D call, was not compared with the DNA. Germline V CDR1 and CDR2: SGHTA, FQGNSA. The CDR3 length is 16 residues, termini included. This chain's CDR3 is CASSPQGAFGAGELFF.

This clone was observed once. The identical CDR3 is also encoded by other nucleotide sequences in the sample. The V call is TRBV4-1, the J call TRBJ2-7; the D is unclear. Germline V gene data show CDR1 as MGHRA and CDR2 as YSYEKL. The germline V and J ends were trimmed by 0 bases and 2 bases, with 8 bases remaining between them. The CDR3 covers 14 residues. CDR3 region: CASSQEAGTYEQYF. The CDR3 DNA is TGCGCCAGCAGCCAAGAAGCCGGTACCTACGAGCAGTACTTC.

The J gene is TRBJ1-2, the V gene TRBV15, with a weak D call TRBD1 (5 bases). The V and J ends lost 5 bases and 0 bases respectively, with 16 bases between them. The germline gives CDR1 LNHNV, CDR2 YYDKDF (reference sequence). The length of the CDR3 is 16 residues. The CDR3 is CATSGQYPGANYGYTF. CDR3 nucleotides: TGTGCCACCAGCGGGCAGTATCCGGGGGCTAACTATGGCTACACCTTC.

V and J are TRBV4-3 and TRBJ2-1; weak D call: TRBD2 (6 bases). The CDR3 length is 16 residues. Germline V gene lookup returns CDR1 LGHNA and CDR2 YSLEER. The V end was cut by 7 bases, the J end by 3 bases, with 19 bases between. For the CDR3, the DNA is TGCGCCAGCACCTCATCCCGGGAGCTGGTCTACAATGAGCAGTTCTTC. Translating it yields CASTSSRELVYNEQFF.

The J gene is TRBJ2-2, the V gene TRBV28; D is ambiguous. The CDR3 is 13 amino acids. V was cut by 8 bases and J by 8 bases, with 15 bases left in between. Germline V lookup: CDR1 MDHEN, CDR2 SYDVKM. DNA for the CDR3: TGTGCCAGCGGATTCCCGTTGGCTGGGGAGCTGTTTTTT. Amino acid sequence: CASGFPLAGELFF.

The V gene is TRBV27, the J gene TRBJ1-2; D may be TRBD1 (6 bases). This CDR3 region has 15 residues. Germline loops: CDR1 MNHEY, CDR2 SMNVEV (reference sequence). V was clipped by 1 base and J by 8 bases, with 17 bases between them. CDR3 coding DNA: TGTGCCAGCAGTTTATTTCGGGGGGCGACTCGGGGCTACACCTTC. Amino acids: CASSLFRGATRGYTF.

This clone was recorded once. J is TRBJ2-1 and V is TRBV11-2, with TRBD1 matching over 7 bases. CDR1 and CDR2 (germline): SGHAT, FQNNGV. CDR3 length: 18 residues. The V and J ends lost 0 bases and 9 bases, in that order; junction bases with no gene match: 17. DNA of the CDR3: TGTGCCAGCAGCTTAGATAGAGCGCAGGGGAAACCAGGGGGTGAGCAGTTCTTC. Protein: CASSLDRAQGKPGGEQFF.

The chain is built from TRBV27 and TRBJ2-7, with unresolved D. V lost 3 bases and J 5 bases, leaving 14 bases between the germline ends. The CDR3 is made up of 14 amino acids. Germline values: CDR1 MNHEY, CDR2 SMNVEV (reference sequence). CDR3 nucleotides: TGTGCCAGCAGTTTCGGACGCCCCTGGGACGAGCAGTACTTC. Protein sequence: CASSFGRPWDEQYF.

The chain is built from TRBV11-2 and TRBJ1-1; D is possibly TRBD1 (6 bases). Germline loops: CDR1 SGHAT, CDR2 FQNNGV. Trimming took off 0 bases at V and 3 bases at J, with 11 bases between the two ends. The CDR3 is 15 residues long. The CDR3 DNA sequence: TGTGCCAGCAGCTTAGAGGGGACATTCTACACTGAAGCTTTCTTT. Amino acids: CASSLEGTFYTEAFF.

The chain combines TRBV27 with TRBJ2-5, with TRBD1 matching over 10 bases. CDR1 MNHEY and CDR2 SMNVEV come from the germline V gene (reference sequence). The CDR3 length is 17 residues. J lost 5 bases, V lost 5 bases, and 14 bases had no gene match. CDR3 DNA: TGTGCCAGCAGTCCAGGTCCCGGGACAGGGGTCGGGGAGACCCAGTACTTC. It codes for CASSPGPGTGVGETQYF.

The rearrangement joins TRBV27 to TRBJ2-2; tentatively, D is TRBD1 or TRBD2 (5 bases each). This CDR3 has 16 amino acids. Germline lookup yields CDR1 MNHEY and CDR2 SMNVEV (reference sequence). Trimming removed 4 bases from V and 4 bases from J, with 16 bases in between. The CDR3 DNA is TGTGCCAGCAGTTCGGGGACCCTCGTGGGCACCGGGGAGCTGTTTTTT. It encodes CASSSGTLVGTGELFF.

The chain joins TRBV6-5 to TRBJ2-7; 9 positions match TRBD1. Germline lookup yields CDR1 MNHEY and CDR2 SVGAGI. The J segment lost 4 bases and the V segment lost 5 bases, leaving 9 bases of the junction unmatched. CDR3 length: 15 residues. The CDR3 is CASSVGTGFLYEQYF. In DNA, the CDR3 is TGTGCCAGCAGTGTTGGGACAGGGTTTTTATACGAGCAGTACTTC.

The rearrangement links TRBV7-3 to TRBJ2-3, with 14 bases aligning to TRBD2. This CDR3 region has 18 residues. V lost 5 bases to trimming and J lost 0 bases; unmatched junction nucleotides: 7. Germline CDR1 and CDR2: SGHTA and FQGTGA. Here the CDR3 DNA reads TGTGCCAGCAGCCCAGGACTAGCGGGAGGTGCTAGCACAGATACGCAGTATTTT. Residues: CASSPGLAGGASTDTQYF. Complete variable domain (other parts from reference TRBV7-3 and TRBJ2-3): GAGVSQTPSNKVTEKGKYVELRCDPISGHTALYWYRQSLGQGPEFLIYFQGTGAADDSGLPNDRFFAVRPEGSVSTLKIQRTERGDSAVYLCASSPGLAGGASTDTQYFGPGTRLTVL.

The CDR3 reads CASSLAGGNLDRETQYF. CDR3 in DNA: TGTGCCAGCAGCTTAGCGGGGGGCAACCTCGACCGAGAGACCCAGTACTTC. The V call is TRBV7-9, the J call TRBJ2-5, with D perhaps being TRBD1 or TRBD2 (6 bases each). Germline CDR1 is SEHNR and CDR2 is FQNEAQ (reference sequence). CDR3 length equals 17 residues. Trimming took off 0 bases at V and 4 bases at J, with 18 bases between the two ends.

V usage is TRBV6-6 and J usage is TRBJ1-4; a weak D match, TRBD1 (5 bases). V was pared by 0 bases and J by 7 bases, with 9 bases between. There are 14 residues in the CDR3. Germline CDR1 reads MNHNY; CDR2 reads SVGAGI (reference sequence). CDR3 bases: TGTGCCAGCAGTTACTCGGGGGTGGCTGAAAAACTGTTTTTT. Translation: CASSYSGVAEKLFF.

Comments on this clone: Other DNA sequences in this sample translate to the same CDR3. V usage is TRBV9 and J usage is TRBJ1-1; D gene uncertain. V shed 3 bases and J shed 0 bases, with 9 bases lying between them. The germline CDR1 and CDR2 sequences are SGDLS and YYNGEE. CDR3 length equals 14 residues. The CDR3 sequence: CASSAQTVNTEAFF. The CDR3 DNA sequence: TGTGCCAGCAGCGCCCAGACGGTGAACACTGAAGCTTTCTTT.

This clone was counted a single time. V and J are TRBV19 and TRBJ2-1; D could derive from TRBD1 or TRBD2 (6 bases each). The V end was cut by 9 bases, the J end by 3 bases, with 18 bases between. CDR1 is LNHDA, CDR2 SQIVND, per germline (reference sequence). There are 15 residues in the CDR3. CDR3 DNA: TGTGCCAGCCGGGGGCAGGGCTATTTCTACAATGAGCAGTTCTTC. Amino acid sequence: CASRGQGYFYNEQFF.

This clone appeared a few times. This chain connects TRBV19 to TRBJ1-2, with 7 bases aligning to TRBD1. The CDR3 consists of 16 residues. The germline V gene has CDR1 LNHDA and CDR2 SQIVND (reference sequence). V lost 3 bases and J lost 8; bases outside the gene matches: 15. The CDR3 nucleotides are TGTGCCAGTAGTATGAGGGGGCCTCCACGTCTGGAGGGCTACACCTTC. Its translation: CASSMRGPPRLEGYTF.

The gene calls are TRBV4-2 and TRBJ2-7; weak D call: TRBD2 (6 bases). Germline assignment: CDR1 LGHNA and CDR2 YNFKEQ. The V and J ends lost 6 bases and 6 bases respectively, with 30 bases between them. CDR3 length: 18 amino acids. CDR3 DNA: TGTGCCAGCAGTAACGCGGCGGGCTACCGGGAGCGCTTGAGCGAGCAGTACTTC. Protein sequence: CASSNAAGYRERLSEQYF.